Listed below are T cell receptor beta chains from one sample, sequenced in a study of a mutant IDH1 vaccine in newly diagnosed glioma. The repertoire was sequenced with immunoSEQ multiplex PCR; TCRdb's copy has only in-frame clones and lacks some. Among about 48,000 clones listed, around 78% were seen once. Antigens for these TCRs are unknown. This sample comprised PBMCs, obtained from a glioma patient whose treatment included an IDH1 peptide vaccine. The source of these receptors is a man aged 35-49 years with glioma. The CDR3 runs from the conserved cysteine through the conserved F or W. The D gene is left open where the match is weak. Size values are once, few and many counts, or a class for expanded clones, and some rows have none.

>TRBJ1-1|TRBV5-1|-|-
TGCGCCAGCAGCTTGGGGACAGCGAACACTGAAGCTTTCTTT
CASSLGTANTEAFF
>TRBJ2-3|TRBV7-9|-|-
TGTGCCAGCTCGGAATGGGGTGACACAGATACGCAGTATTTT
CASSEWGDTDTQYF
>TRBJ2-4|TRBV5-4|-|-
TGTGCCAGCAGGGATGCGGAGCTAGCCAAAAACATTCAGTACTTC
CASRDAELAKNIQYF
>TRBJ1-2|TRBV7-9|few|-
TGTGCCGGAGTTACAGAAACGGCCTATGGCTACACCTTC
CAGVTETAYGYTF
>TRBJ2-7|TRBV5-1|-|-
TGCGCCAGCAGCTCCAACGAAAGAGGATCCTACGAGCAGTACTTC
CASSSNERGSYEQYF
>TRBJ1-3|TRBV6-5|-|TRBD1
TGTGCCAGCAGGAGGGGGCACTCTGGAAACACCATATATTTT
CASRRGHSGNTIYF
>TRBJ2-5|TRBV18|-|TRBD2
TGTGCCAGCTCACCACTTAGCGGGAGAGAGGAGACCCAGTACTTC
CASSPLSGREETQYF
>TRBJ2-2|TRBV6-1|-|TRBD2
TGTGCCAGCAGTGGACGACTAGCGGGAGAGGGGGAGCTGTTTTTT
CASSGRLAGEGELFF
>TRBJ2-3|TRBV9|few|-
TGTGCCAGCAGCGAACGGGACACCACAGATACGCAGTATTTT
CASSERDTTDTQYF
>TRBJ2-3|TRBV6-5|-|TRBD2
TGTGCCAGCAGTGCCAATGGACTAGCGTCAGATACGCAGTATTTT
CASSANGLASDTQYF
>TRBJ1-6|TRBV30|-|TRBD1
TGTGCCTGGACGAAAAGGGGGCCAAATTCACCCCTCCACTTT
CAWTKRGPNSPLHF
>TRBJ1-3|TRBV9|-|TRBD1
TGTGCCAGCAGCTCCCAGGGAGGGGGCTATACTGGAAACACCATATATTTT
CASSSQGGGYTGNTIYF
>TRBJ1-4|TRBV5-4|-|-
TGTGCCAGCAGCCCAAATACAGCAACTAATGAAAAACTGTTTTTT
CASSPNTATNEKLFF
>TRBJ2-1|TRBV5-1|-|TRBD2
TGCGCCAGCAGCTTGGGGATAGCGGGTTACAATGAGCAGTTCTTC
CASSLGIAGYNEQFF
>TRBJ2-3|TRBV7-6|-|TRBD2
TGTGCCAGCAGCTTAGACTCGACTAGCGGGTCTAGCACAGATACGCAGTATTTT
CASSLDSTSGSSTDTQYF
>TRBJ2-5|TRBV19|-|TRBD2
TGTGCCAGTAGACCGAAGGGACTAGCGGGAGCAGAGACCCAGTACTTC
CASRPKGLAGAETQYF
>TRBJ2-7|TRBV27|-|TRBD2
TGTGCCAGCAGTAGGCGGGAGGGCTACGAGCAGTACTTC
CASSRREGYEQYF
>TRBJ1-2|TRBV29-1|-|-
TGCAGCGTTGAAGATGGGAAGTCCTATGGCTACACCTTC
CSVEDGKSYGYTF
>TRBJ2-3|TRBV21-1|-|-
TGTGCCAGCAGCAAACCTCCTAGAGCAGATACGCAGTATTTT
CASSKPPRADTQYF
>TRBJ2-1|TRBV11-3|-|TRBD2
TGTGCCAGCAGCTTAGGGAGCGGGGCCAATGAGCAGTTCTTC
CASSLGSGANEQFF
>TRBJ1-1|TRBV6-5|-|-
TGTGCCAGCAGTTACGGGGGCACTGAAGCTTTCTTT
CASSYGGTEAFF
>TRBJ1-1|TRBV7-2|few|-
TGTGCCAGCAGCTTATCGGGGGGGACTACTGAAGCTTTCTTT
CASSLSGGTTEAFF
>TRBJ2-1|TRBV2|-|TRBD1
TGTGCCAGCAGATTTGACAGGGGGAATTACAATGAGCAGTTCTTC
CASRFDRGNYNEQFF
>TRBJ2-1|TRBV5-1|-|TRBD2
TGCGCCAGCAGCCAGGGACTAGCGGGAGATAATGAGCAGTTCTTC
CASSQGLAGDNEQFF
>TRBJ2-1|TRBV11-3|-|TRBD2
TGTGCCAGCAGCTTAGATACTAGCGGGGCCTACAATGAGCAGTTCTTC
CASSLDTSGAYNEQFF
>TRBJ2-5|TRBV2|-|-
TGTGCCAGCACCCCAAGGATCCAAGAGACCCAGTACTTC
CASTPRIQETQYF
>TRBJ2-3|TRBV4-1|-|TRBD1
TGCGCCAGCAGCCGAAGACAGGGGGCGACAGATACGCAGTATTTT
CASSRRQGATDTQYF
>TRBJ1-3|TRBV29-1|-|-
TGCAGCGCCATGGGGGGGCCCTCTGGAAACACCATATATTTT
CSAMGGPSGNTIYF
>TRBJ2-2|TRBV11-2|-|-
TGTGCCAGCAGCTCCCGGGCCACAGGGTCTGACGGGGAGCTGTTTTTT
CASSSRATGSDGELFF
>TRBJ1-4|TRBV4-3|once|TRBD1
TGCGCCAGCAGCCAATCCGGGACAGGGGCATTTGCAACTAATGAAAAACTGTTTTTT
CASSQSGTGAFATNEKLFF
>TRBJ2-1|TRBV18|-|TRBD1
TGTGCCAGCTACAAACCGGGACAGGGAGTCAATGAGCAGTTCTTC
CASYKPGQGVNEQFF
>TRBJ2-5|TRBV2|-|TRBD1
TGTGCCAGCAGTGGGACAGGAACTTTACAAGAGACCCAGTACTTC
CASSGTGTLQETQYF
>TRBJ1-2|TRBV28|medium-sized|TRBD1
TGTGCCAGCAGTCCGGGACAGGGATATGGCTACACCTTC
CASSPGQGYGYTF
>TRBJ1-2|TRBV27|-|-
TGTGCCAGCAGTTACTCGAGGACACGCGGGATTAACTATGGCTACACCTTC
CASSYSRTRGINYGYTF
>TRBJ2-7|TRBV29-1|-|TRBD1
TGCAGCGTTGAAGTAGGGGACAGGGGGTACGAGCAGTACTTC
CSVEVGDRGYEQYF
>TRBJ2-6|TRBV11-3|-|TRBD1
TGTGCCAGCAGCTTATACAGGGGAGATTCTGGGGCCAACGTCCTGACTTTC
CASSLYRGDSGANVLTF
>TRBJ2-3|TRBV19|-|TRBD2
TGTGCCAGTAGTCCGCTGACTAGCAGTGAGGGCGATACGCAGTATTTT
CASSPLTSSEGDTQYF
>TRBJ2-1|TRBV4-3|-|-
TGCGCCAGCAGCCTTTCCGTCCTAGGAACCAATGAGCAGTTCTTC
CASSLSVLGTNEQFF
>TRBJ2-7|TRBV6-6|-|TRBD1
TGTGCCAGCAAAGACCGACAGGGTTACGACGAGCAGTACTTC
CASKDRQGYDEQYF
>TRBJ2-3|TRBV19|few|TRBD2
TGTGCCAGTAGTGGTGCCTTAGCGGGGGGAACCCCCAGCACAGATACGCAGTATTTT
CASSGALAGGTPSTDTQYF